This is a list of T cell receptor beta chains from one sample in a study of shared clonotypes between healthy human individuals. TCRdb's copy holds only in-frame clones and misses some; the assay was immunoSEQ multiplex PCR. The profile shows a few million clones, approximately 90% of them singletons. The material sequenced was naive CD4+ T cells sorted from blood. These receptors were taken from a man between 18 and 35 years old in good health. Both conserved end residues are part of each CDR3. D genes are given only for firm matches.

CDR3 protein | CDR3 DNA | CDR3 length | J gene | V gene | D gene
CASIPPTGSGNTIYF | TGTGCCAGCATTCCGCCGACAGGCTCTGGAAACACCATATATTTT | 15 | TRBJ1-3 | TRBV6-5 | NA
CASSQVQPPNEQYF | TGTGCCAGCAGCCAAGTTCAGCCCCCGAACGAGCAGTACTTC | 14 | TRBJ2-7 | TRBV14 | NA
CASSRQGVEAEQYF | TGTGCCAGTAGCCGACAGGGAGTGGAGGCCGAGCAGTACTTC | 14 | TRBJ2-7 | TRBV19 | TRBD1
CASSLSDSNQPQHF | TGTGCCAGCAGCTTATCGGATAGCAATCAGCCCCAGCATTTT | 14 | TRBJ1-5 | TRBV11-2 | NA
CASSLQGARQPQHF | TGTGCCAGTAGTTTACAGGGGGCGCGTCAGCCCCAGCATTTT | 14 | TRBJ1-5 | TRBV19 | TRBD1
CASSSFSGAKTQFF | TGTGCCAGCAGCTCCTTTTCGGGGGCCAAAACGCAGTTCTTC | 14 | TRBJ2-1 | TRBV11-2 | NA
CASSPPSTGSTTEAFF | TGTGCCAGCTCACCACCCTCAACAGGGTCGACCACTGAAGCTTTCTTT | 16 | TRBJ1-1 | TRBV18 | NA
CAWGPHSGANVLTF | TGTGCCTGGGGGCCACACTCTGGGGCCAACGTCCTGACTTTC | 14 | TRBJ2-6 | TRBV30 | NA
CASSYVQLPGDNEQFF | TGTGCCAGCAGCTACGTGCAGCTGCCCGGTGACAATGAGCAGTTCTTC | 16 | TRBJ2-1 | TRBV6-5 | NA
CASSYRPDGETQYF | TGCGCCAGCAGCTACCGACCGGATGGGGAGACCCAGTACTTC | 14 | TRBJ2-5 | TRBV5-1 | NA
CAWRTGGNYGYTF | TGTGCCTGGAGGACAGGGGGTAACTATGGCTACACCTTC | 13 | TRBJ1-2 | TRBV30 | TRBD1
CASSEENAQPQHF | TGTGCCAGCAGTGAAGAAAATGCTCAGCCCCAGCATTTT | 13 | TRBJ1-5 | TRBV6-1 | NA
CAWSVRTAKGYGYTF | TGTGCCTGGAGTGTAAGGACCGCGAAGGGGTATGGCTACACCTTC | 15 | TRBJ1-2 | TRBV30 | NA
CASSQPPRYQETQYF | TGTGCCAGCAGCCAGCCGCCTAGGTACCAAGAGACCCAGTACTTC | 15 | TRBJ2-5 | TRBV28 | NA
CATSERGPQETQYF | TGTGCCACCAGCGAACGGGGGCCGCAAGAGACCCAGTACTTC | 14 | TRBJ2-5 | TRBV15 | NA
CASSQDGRIGSCQETQYF | TGTGCCAGCAGCCAAGATGGACGGATAGGGAGCTGCCAAGAGACCCAGTACTTC | 18 | TRBJ2-5 | TRBV4-2 | NA